Reported below is one T cell receptor (beta chain). The CDR3 is made up of 16 amino acids. Germline loops: CDR1 SGDLS, CDR2 YYNGEE. The germline V and J ends were trimmed by 0 bases and 6 bases, with 18 bases remaining between them. The data were taken from a study of blood T cell repertoires in COVID-19. Looking at the study overall: The samples span acute and convalescent COVID-19 from the United States, Italy and Spain. The analysed material was cDNA or gDNA that came from T cells, B-cell-depleted T cells, or PBMCs.

How the authors handled the data: From reference gene primer amplification, estimates of nucleated cell counts were derived. Repertoires were generated with immunoSEQ multiplex PCR, while TCRdb's copy carries only in-frame clones and drops some. The DNA gave D and trimming, while V, J and clone size come from that table. The repertoire holds some 120,000 clones, with under 95% as singletons. The chain is built from TRBV9 and TRBJ2-5; D remains ambiguous. The TCR originated in a man aged 45 to 65 with active COVID-19. Sequenced: peripheral blood. CDR3 loop: CASSVGGSVGPQTQYF. The CDR3 coding sequence is TGTGCCAGCAGCGTAGGCGGTAGTGTGGGTCCGCAGACCCAGTACTTC.